This T cell receptor beta chain is from a study of response to subunit inactivated influenza vaccine. TCRdb re-called the RT-PCR reads with MiXCR, one entry per CDR3 protein. The data hold approximately 250,000 distinct CDR3 sequences, with 12% observed a single time. Looked up from germline, CDR1 is SGHRS and CDR2 is YFSETQ. V lost 3 bases and J lost 6; bases outside the gene matches: 7. This CDR3 region has 14 residues. Sequencing used non-naive T cells sorted from PBMCs, obtained 14 to 15 days before vaccination. The chain combines TRBV5-1 with TRBJ1-2, with 8 bases fitting TRBD1. The receptor was derived from a man aged 45 to 65 who received an inactivated influenza vaccine. The CDR3 reads CASSWADRGNGYTF. For the CDR3, the DNA is TGCGCCAGCAGCTGGGCTGACAGGGGTAATGGCTACACCTTC.